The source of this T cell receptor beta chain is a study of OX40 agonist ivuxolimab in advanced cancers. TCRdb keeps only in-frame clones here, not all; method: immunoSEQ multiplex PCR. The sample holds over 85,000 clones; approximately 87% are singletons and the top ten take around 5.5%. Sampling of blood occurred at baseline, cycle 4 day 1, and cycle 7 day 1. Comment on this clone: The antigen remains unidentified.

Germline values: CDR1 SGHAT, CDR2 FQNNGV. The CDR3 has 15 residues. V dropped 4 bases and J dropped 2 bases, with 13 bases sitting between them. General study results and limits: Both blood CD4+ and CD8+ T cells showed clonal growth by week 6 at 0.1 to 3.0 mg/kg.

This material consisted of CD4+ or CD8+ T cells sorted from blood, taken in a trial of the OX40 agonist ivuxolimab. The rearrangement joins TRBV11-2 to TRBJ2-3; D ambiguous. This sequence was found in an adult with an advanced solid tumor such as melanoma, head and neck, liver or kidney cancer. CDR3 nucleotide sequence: TGTGCCAGCAGCTCAAGAACTGGATTCACAGATACGCAGTATTTT. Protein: CASSSRTGFTDTQYF.